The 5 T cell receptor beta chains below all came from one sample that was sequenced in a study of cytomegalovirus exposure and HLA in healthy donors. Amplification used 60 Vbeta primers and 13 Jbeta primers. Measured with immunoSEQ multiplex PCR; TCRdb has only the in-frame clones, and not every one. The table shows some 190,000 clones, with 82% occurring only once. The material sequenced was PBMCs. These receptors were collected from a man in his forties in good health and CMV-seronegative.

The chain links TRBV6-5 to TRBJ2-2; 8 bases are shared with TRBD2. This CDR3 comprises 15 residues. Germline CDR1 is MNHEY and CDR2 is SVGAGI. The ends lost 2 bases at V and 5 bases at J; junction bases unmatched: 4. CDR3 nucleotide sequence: TGTGCCAGCAGTTACACGGGGGGGTTGACCGGGGAGCTGTTTTTT. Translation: CASSYTGGLTGELFF.

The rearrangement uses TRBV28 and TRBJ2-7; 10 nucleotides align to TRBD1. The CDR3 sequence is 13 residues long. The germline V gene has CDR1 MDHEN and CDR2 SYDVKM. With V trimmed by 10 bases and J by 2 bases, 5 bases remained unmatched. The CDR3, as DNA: TGTGCCACCATAGACAGGGGGCCCTACGAGCAGTACTTC. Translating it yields CATIDRGPYEQYF.

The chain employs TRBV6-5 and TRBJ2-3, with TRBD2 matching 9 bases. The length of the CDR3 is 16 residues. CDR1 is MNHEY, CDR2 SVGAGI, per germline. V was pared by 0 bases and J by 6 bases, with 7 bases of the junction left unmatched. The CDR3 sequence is CASSYSTAGGGDTQYF. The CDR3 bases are TGTGCCAGCAGTTACTCGACAGCGGGGGGAGGGGATACGCAGTATTTT.

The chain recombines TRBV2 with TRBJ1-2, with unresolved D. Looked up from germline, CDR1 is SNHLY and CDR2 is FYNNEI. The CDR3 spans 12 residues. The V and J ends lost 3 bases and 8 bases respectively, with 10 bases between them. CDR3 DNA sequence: TGTGCCAGCAGTGATGAGGGATGGGGCTACACCTTC. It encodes CASSDEGWGYTF.

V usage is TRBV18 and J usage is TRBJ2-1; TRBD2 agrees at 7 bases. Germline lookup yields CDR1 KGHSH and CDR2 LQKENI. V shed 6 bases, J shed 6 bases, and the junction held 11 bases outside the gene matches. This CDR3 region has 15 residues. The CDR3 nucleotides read TGTGCCAGCTCTGCGGCGTCTAGCGGATTCAATGAGCAGTTCTTC. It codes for CASSAASSGFNEQFF.